The present entry profiles one TCR beta chain with its context. What antigen it recognizes has not been identified. No base-level quality is on record; no much larger clone is a single base apart. From a lookup of the germline V gene (reference sequence), CDR1 and CDR2 are WNHNN and SYGVQD. V is cut by 7 bases and J by 5 bases, and the space between the germline ends is 12 bases. Inclusive of the bounding cysteine and phenylalanine, the CDR3 is 13 residues long. Of the read, only the CDR3 DNA is kept; its 39 bases are in frame from base 1. Collaborating institutions collected whole blood in K2EDTA tubes following their own protocols. For TCRbeta analysis, collaborator samples were shipped as frozen whole blood, as isolated PBMCs, or as DNA extracted from either sample type. TCRbeta CDR3 regions were amplified from genomic DNA using the immunoSEQ Assay, a bias-controlled multiplex PCR. The authors' pipeline ran thus. The number of nucleated cells in each sample was estimated by amplification of reference gene primers within the assay. Sequence reads were collapsed and filtered to measure the absolute abundance of every unique TCRbeta CDR3 rearrangement. Productive Simpson clonality was computed per sample as the square root of Simpson's diversity index over productive rearrangements. TCRdb's version of the immuneACCESS table is confined to in-frame rearrangements and falls short of the full clone set. An unresolved V gene accounts for under half of the shortfall where checked; the remainder is of unknown origin. V, J and clone size are taken as reported in that table, and D and trimming were inferred from the DNA itself. Within this sample are over 200,000 clones, with about nine tenths of them counted one time only. 4% to 6% of the sample belongs to the ten largest clones.

This sample is drawn from a study of blood T cell repertoires in COVID-19 (dated by TCRdb to between 2020 and 2021). Background for the entire study: Samples covering the acute and convalescent phases of COVID-19 were provided by collaborators in the United States, Italy and Spain. The prospective study material was composed of cDNA or gDNA derived from T cells, B-cell-depleted T cells, or PBMCs. Deeply sampled blood TCRbeta repertoires from subjects exposed to, actively infected with, or recovered from COVID-19 were included in the dataset. A freely available public database, intended as a resource for researchers studying the immune response to SARS-CoV-2, is where the repertoires were released. Samples were obtained from the ongoing ImmuneRACE study (first 160 participants) and from over 1,000 subjects provided by 6 global collaborators. A de-identified subject ID, COVID-19 status, age in years and sex were almost always included in the sample metadata. Where HLA class I and class II types were available, the types were taken from metadata supplied by the sample provider, not from assay-based typing.

Overall results and qualifications from the work: The amount of clinical and demographic metadata varied by source and participant and was provided uncurated.

The TCR originated in a woman aged 40 to 50 with acute or convalescent COVID-19. Recombination joined TRBV10-1 with TRBJ2-1; TRBD1 is a possible D gene, resting on 6 matching bases. Sequenced material: peripheral blood. The DNA sequence is as follows: TGCGCCAGCAACCGGGACACGGACAATGAGCAGTTCTTC. The encoded protein is CASNRDTDNEQFF.